The rows below give T cell receptor beta chains drawn from one sample of a study of OX40 agonist ivuxolimab in advanced cancers. Using immunoSEQ multiplex PCR, the repertoire was profiled, and TCRdb retains in-frame clones only, with some absent. The data hold some 20,000 clones, with about 80% observed a single time. The sample in question was CD4+ or CD8+ T cells sorted from blood, obtained in a trial of the OX40 agonist ivuxolimab. Receptor source: an adult with an advanced solid tumor such as melanoma, head and neck, liver or kidney cancer. Each CDR3 is given with its conserved first and last residue. The D gene is left open where the match is weak. Clone size appears in some rows only: once, few, many, or a class for an expanded clone.

cdr3_nt cdr3_aa j_call v_call d_call clone_size
TGTGCCAGCAGTGAGACTTACTCCTACGAGCAGTACTTC CASSETYSYEQYF TRBJ2-7 TRBV2 . .
TGTGCCAGCAGCACCGGGGAGCTGTTTTTT CASSTGELFF TRBJ2-2 TRBV7-9 . .
TGTGCCAGCAGTATTCGGGACAGGCCAGGGGATACGCAGTATTTT CASSIRDRPGDTQYF TRBJ2-3 TRBV28 TRBD1 .
TGTGCCAGCAGCCGCGACTTTAAAGAGACCCAGTACTTC CASSRDFKETQYF TRBJ2-5 TRBV7-7 . .
TGTGCCAGCTCAGACCGGACAGGGGGCTCCGGGGAGCTGTTTTTT CASSDRTGGSGELFF TRBJ2-2 TRBV19 TRBD1 .
TGTGCCAGCAGCCCAGGGACGGCCTCCTACGAGCAGTACTTC CASSPGTASYEQYF TRBJ2-7 TRBV11-2 . few
TGTGCCAGCAGTTTAGGGCAGGGAGGAGATACGCAGTATTTT CASSLGQGGDTQYF TRBJ2-3 TRBV28 . .
TGTGCCAGTAGTATTTCCGGGCCACGTAAGGGAGAAAAACTGTTTTTT CASSISGPRKGEKLFF TRBJ1-4 TRBV19 . few
TGTGCCAGCAGCTACCCACCGGGACAGGGGATTGCCGGGGCCAACGTCCTGACTTTC CASSYPPGQGIAGANVLTF TRBJ2-6 TRBV7-3 TRBD1 .
TGTGCCAGCGAGGGGGCGGTGAACACTGAAGCTTTCTTT CASEGAVNTEAFF TRBJ1-1 TRBV28 TRBD1 .
TGTGCCAGCAGCTTGTCGGACAGGGTCTATGGCTACACCTTC CASSLSDRVYGYTF TRBJ1-2 TRBV5-5 TRBD1 .
TGTGCCAGCACCCATCCCGGGACAGGAGGTGAGACCCAGTACTTC CASTHPGTGGETQYF TRBJ2-5 TRBV28 TRBD1 once
TGCGCCAGCAGCTTGAGCGGGATAGTACTTAATTCACCCCTCCACTTT CASSLSGIVLNSPLHF TRBJ1-6 TRBV5-1 . .
TGTGCCAGCAGCCAAAAAAGGGGGGAAAACAATGAGCAGTTCTTC CASSQKRGENNEQFF TRBJ2-1 TRBV14 . .
TGTGCCATCAGTGAGTCCAGGGGCGGGGGTGAAAAACTGTTTTTT CAISESRGGGEKLFF TRBJ1-4 TRBV10-3 . .
TGCGCCAGCAGCTTGTATTCAGGGTCGGACCGGGCCGGGGAGCTGTTTTTT CASSLYSGSDRAGELFF TRBJ2-2 TRBV5-1 . .
TGTGCCAGCAGTGGACAGGGGGCTTGGTATGGCTACACCTTC CASSGQGAWYGYTF TRBJ1-2 TRBV6-1 TRBD1 .
TGCACCAGCAGCCAAGGGACTAGCGATCTCACAGATACGCAGTATTTT CTSSQGTSDLTDTQYF TRBJ2-3 TRBV1 . .
TGTGCCAGCAGAGGGACAGCTCAGCCCCAGCATTTT CASRGTAQPQHF TRBJ1-5 TRBV2 TRBD1 .
TGTGCCAGCAGACCCTCGGGAAACACCATATATTTT CASRPSGNTIYF TRBJ1-3 TRBV28 . .
TGTGCCAGCAGTCATGACGGGGGCTCTGGAAACACCATATATTTT CASSHDGGSGNTIYF TRBJ1-3 TRBV5-5 . once
TGTGCCAGCAGTGAAAAGGGTACAGGGGTCATTCAGTACTTC CASSEKGTGVIQYF TRBJ2-4 TRBV2 TRBD1 .
TGCGCCAGCAGGAGACTAGCGGAAACCTACGAGCAGTACTTC CASRRLAETYEQYF TRBJ2-7 TRBV10-1 TRBD2 .
TGTGCCAGCAGCTTCGGGACAGAAGAGACCCAGTACTTC CASSFGTEETQYF TRBJ2-5 TRBV5-4 TRBD1 .
TGTGCCAGCAGTGAGGGACAGGGGGGTCAGGATGAGCAGTTCTTC CASSEGQGGQDEQFF TRBJ2-1 TRBV6-1 TRBD1 .
TGTGCCAGCAGCTTAGGGACAGGCGGTTCCTACGAGCAGTACTTC CASSLGTGGSYEQYF TRBJ2-7 TRBV7-2 TRBD1 once
TGTGCCAGCAGTAGGCAGGAGGGAGATACGCAGTATTTT CASSRQEGDTQYF TRBJ2-3 TRBV6-1 . .
TGTGCCAGCAGTGGGGCGGGGGGCACAGATACGCAGTATTTT CASSGAGGTDTQYF TRBJ2-3 TRBV6-4 TRBD2 .
TGTGCCAGCACCCCGAAGGTGGGCGGGAGTAGCTCTGGGGCCAACGTCCTGACCTTC CASTPKVGGSSSGANVLTF TRBJ2-6 TRBV5-4 TRBD2 .
TGTGCCAGCAGCTCCCGCAATGAGCAGTTCTTC CASSSRNEQFF TRBJ2-1 TRBV7-9 . few
TGCAGCGTCCGCAGGGGATCAACTAATGAAAAACTGTTTTTT CSVRRGSTNEKLFF TRBJ1-4 TRBV29-1 . .
TGCAGCGTTGAAGGTCTAGCGTCCTACAATGAGCAGTTCTTC CSVEGLASYNEQFF TRBJ2-1 TRBV29-1 . .
TGTGCCAGCAGTTTATCCCGGACAGGCCTGTTTTTT CASSLSRTGLFF TRBJ1-4 TRBV28 TRBD1 .
TGTGCCAGCAGCTTAGACTGGGGGGCCACCGGGGAGCTGTTTTTT CASSLDWGATGELFF TRBJ2-2 TRBV7-2 . .
TGCGCCAGCAGCCCCGGTAACACGGCCTATGGCTACACCTTC CASSPGNTAYGYTF TRBJ1-2 TRBV5-1 . .
TGTGCCGTGACAGGGGTTCGGGACAATGAGCAGTTCTTC CAVTGVRDNEQFF TRBJ2-1 TRBV10-3 TRBD1 .
TGTGCCGGGACTAGCGGGAGCAACCGGGAGCTGTTTTTT CAGTSGSNRELFF TRBJ2-2 TRBV28 TRBD2 .
TGCGCCAGCAGCTACAGCTCCTACGAGCAGTACTTC CASSYSSYEQYF TRBJ2-7 TRBV5-1 . .
TGTGCCAGTAGCTCCGAGAGACGCGGGGGTAATGAAAAACTGTTTTTT CASSSERRGGNEKLFF TRBJ1-4 TRBV19 . .
. CASSSSWGWNYGYTF TRBJ1-2 TRBV28 . .
TGTGCCAGCAGCGGGGTAGGACTAGGAGAAACTTTCTTT CASSGVGLGETFF TRBJ1-1 TRBV6-6 . .
TGCGCCAGCAGCTTGGGTCTAGCTTCCTTTGAAAATGAGCAGTTCTTC CASSLGLASFENEQFF TRBJ2-1 TRBV5-1 . .
TGTGCCAGTAGCGGGACTAGCGGGAGGAAAGATACGCAGTATTTT CASSGTSGRKDTQYF TRBJ2-3 TRBV19 TRBD2 .
TGTGCCAGCAGCTTAGGTGCGTTGGCAGATACGCAGTATTTT CASSLGALADTQYF TRBJ2-3 TRBV11-3 . .
TGTGCCAGTTCGACTCCAGCTGGGGCCAACGTCCTGACTTTC CASSTPAGANVLTF TRBJ2-6 TRBV28 . .
TGCGCCAGCAGCTTGGGCCCTGAGACCCAGTACTTC CASSLGPETQYF TRBJ2-5 TRBV5-1 . .
TGTGCCAGCAGTTACGGACTAGTAACAGATACGCAGTATTTT CASSYGLVTDTQYF TRBJ2-3 TRBV6-6 TRBD2 .
TGTGCCAGCAGCCAAGATAGGCCCCAGGGCGGCTACACCTTC CASSQDRPQGGYTF TRBJ1-2 TRBV14 . once
TGTGCCTGGAGTAGGTCCGGAGGTGGACAGCCCCAGCATTTT CAWSRSGGGQPQHF TRBJ1-5 TRBV30 . once
TGCGCCAGCAGCCAGCCGGGACTCAGAAACACCGGGGAGCTGTTTTTT CASSQPGLRNTGELFF TRBJ2-2 TRBV4-1 . .
TGTGCCATCAGTGGGACGGACAGGATAAGCAATCAGCCCCAGCATTTT CAISGTDRISNQPQHF TRBJ1-5 TRBV10-3 TRBD1 .
TGTGCCAGCAGCAGCCGGGGCCGCCGCAGCGGCGAGCAGTACTTC CASSSRGRRSGEQYF TRBJ2-7 TRBV11-2 . .
TGTGCCAGCAGCGCAGGACTAGCGGGAGAGATCAGCTCCTACAATGAGCAGTTCTTC CASSAGLAGEISSYNEQFF TRBJ2-1 TRBV9 TRBD2 .
TGCGCCAAGCGGCCTCTACCTCTGGGGTCCTCTGGGGCCAACGTCCTGACTTTC CAKRPLPLGSSGANVLTF TRBJ2-6 TRBV23-1 . .
TGTGCCAGTACCCTAACAGGGGGCAACTATGGCTACACCTTC CASTLTGGNYGYTF TRBJ1-2 TRBV19 TRBD1 .
TGCGCCAGCAGCTTTAGACAGGGCCAGGAGGAGACCCAGTACTTC CASSFRQGQEETQYF TRBJ2-5 TRBV5-1 TRBD1 .